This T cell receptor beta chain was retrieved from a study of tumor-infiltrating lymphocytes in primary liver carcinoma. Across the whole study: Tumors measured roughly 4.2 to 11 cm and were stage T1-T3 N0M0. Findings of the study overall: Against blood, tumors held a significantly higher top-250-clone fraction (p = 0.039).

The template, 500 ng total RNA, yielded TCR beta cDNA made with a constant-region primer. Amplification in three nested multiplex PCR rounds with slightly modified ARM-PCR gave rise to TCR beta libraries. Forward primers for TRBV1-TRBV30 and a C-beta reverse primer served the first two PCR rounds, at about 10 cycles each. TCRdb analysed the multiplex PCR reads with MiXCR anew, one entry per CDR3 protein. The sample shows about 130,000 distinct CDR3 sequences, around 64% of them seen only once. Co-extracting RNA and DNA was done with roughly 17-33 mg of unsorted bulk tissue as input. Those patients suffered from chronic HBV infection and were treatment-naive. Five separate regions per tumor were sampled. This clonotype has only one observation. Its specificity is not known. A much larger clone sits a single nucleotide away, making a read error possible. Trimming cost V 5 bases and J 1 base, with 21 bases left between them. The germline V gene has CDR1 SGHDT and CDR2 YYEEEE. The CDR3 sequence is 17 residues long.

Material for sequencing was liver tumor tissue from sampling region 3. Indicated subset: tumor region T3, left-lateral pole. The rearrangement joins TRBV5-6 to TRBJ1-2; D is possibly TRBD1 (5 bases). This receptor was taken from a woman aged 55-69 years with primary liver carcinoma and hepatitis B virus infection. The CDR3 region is CASRPLRDRILNYGYTF. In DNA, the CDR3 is TGTGCCAGCAGGCCACTCCGGGACCGGATCCTTAACTATGGCTACACCTTC.